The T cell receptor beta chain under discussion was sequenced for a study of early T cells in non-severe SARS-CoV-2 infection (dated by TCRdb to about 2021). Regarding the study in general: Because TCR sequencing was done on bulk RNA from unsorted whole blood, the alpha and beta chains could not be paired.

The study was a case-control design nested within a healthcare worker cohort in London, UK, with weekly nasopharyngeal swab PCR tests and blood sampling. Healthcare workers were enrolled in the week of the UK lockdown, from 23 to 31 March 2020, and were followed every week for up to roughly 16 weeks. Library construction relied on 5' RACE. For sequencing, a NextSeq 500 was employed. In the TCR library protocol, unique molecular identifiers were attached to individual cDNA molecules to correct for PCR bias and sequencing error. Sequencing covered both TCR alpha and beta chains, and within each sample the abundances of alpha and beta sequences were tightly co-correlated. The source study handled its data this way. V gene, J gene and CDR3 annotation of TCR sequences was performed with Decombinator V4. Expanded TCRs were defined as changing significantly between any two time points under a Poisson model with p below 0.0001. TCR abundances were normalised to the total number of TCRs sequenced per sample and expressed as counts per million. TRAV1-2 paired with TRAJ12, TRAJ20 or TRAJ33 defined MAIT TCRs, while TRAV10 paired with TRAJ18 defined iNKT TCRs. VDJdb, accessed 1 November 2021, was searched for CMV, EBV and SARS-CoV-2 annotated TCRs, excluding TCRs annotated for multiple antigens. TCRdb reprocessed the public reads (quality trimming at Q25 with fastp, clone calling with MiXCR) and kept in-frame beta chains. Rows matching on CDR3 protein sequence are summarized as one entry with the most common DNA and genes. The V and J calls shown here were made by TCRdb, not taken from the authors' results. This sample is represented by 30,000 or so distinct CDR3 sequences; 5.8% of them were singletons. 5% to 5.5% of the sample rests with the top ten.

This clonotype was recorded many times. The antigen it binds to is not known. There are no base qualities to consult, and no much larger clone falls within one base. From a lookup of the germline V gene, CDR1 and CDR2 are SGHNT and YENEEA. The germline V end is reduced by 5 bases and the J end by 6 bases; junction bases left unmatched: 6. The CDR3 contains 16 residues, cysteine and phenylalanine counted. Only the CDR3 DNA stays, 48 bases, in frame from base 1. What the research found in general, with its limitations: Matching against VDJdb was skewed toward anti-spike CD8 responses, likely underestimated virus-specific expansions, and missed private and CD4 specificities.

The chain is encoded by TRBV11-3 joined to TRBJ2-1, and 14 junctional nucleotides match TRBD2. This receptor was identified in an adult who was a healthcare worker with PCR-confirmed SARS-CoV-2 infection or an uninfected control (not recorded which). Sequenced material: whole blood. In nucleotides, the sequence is TGTGCCAGCAGCCCAGAGGGACTAGCGGGAGTCAATGAGCAGTTCTTC. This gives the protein CASSPEGLAGVNEQFF.